These 26 T cell receptor beta chains originate from one sample sequenced in a study of cytomegalovirus exposure and HLA in healthy donors. The PCR made use of 60 Vbeta and 13 Jbeta primers. The protocol was immunoSEQ multiplex PCR, while the TCRdb copy is restricted to in-frame clones and leaves out a portion. The sample records about 120,000 clones, 9.5% being singletons. Sequencing was performed on PBMCs. The receptors derive from a man aged 25 to 45 in good health and CMV-seronegative.

The chain is built from TRBV9 and TRBJ2-1; 13 bases are a match to TRBD2. The germline CDR1 and CDR2 sequences are SGDLS and YYNGEE. The CDR3 sequence is 16 residues long. The V gene end was trimmed by 3 bases and the J gene end by 6 bases; junction bases not matched to a gene: 6. The CDR3 here is CASSARLAGGVNEQFF. CDR3 coding DNA: TGTGCCAGCAGCGCCCGACTAGCGGGAGGTGTCAATGAGCAGTTCTTC.

This clone was seen only a few times. The rearrangement joins TRBV6-5 to TRBJ1-5; D is possibly TRBD1 (5 bases). Trimming took 5 bases from V and 4 from J, leaving 15 bases between them. Per germline, CDR1 MNHEY and CDR2 SVGAGI. The CDR3 is made up of 15 amino acids. In DNA, the CDR3 is TGTGCCAGCAGTCCTGGGGGGATTCTTAATCAGCCCCAGCATTTT. Translating it yields CASSPGGILNQPQHF.

This clone was seen only a few times. V is TRBV10-3 and J is TRBJ1-5, with D unresolved. Germline V gene sequence: CDR1 ENHRY, CDR2 SYGVKD. This CDR3 is built from 13 residues. V was cut by 3 bases and J by 4 bases, with 7 bases left in between. The CDR3 is CAISDEQNQPQHF. CDR3 in DNA: TGTGCCATCAGTGATGAGCAAAATCAGCCCCAGCATTTT.

The chain combines TRBV19 with TRBJ2-6, with 8 bases matching TRBD2. The CDR3 has 19 amino acids. Trimming cost V 1 base and J 0 bases; bases outside gene matches: 8. CDR1 and CDR2 from the germline V gene are LNHDA and SQIVND (reference sequence). As DNA, the CDR3 is TGTGCCAGTAGTATAGGGGGAGGGCGGGAGGCCTCTGGGGCCAACGTCCTGACTTTC. Translated, it gives CASSIGGGREASGANVLTF.

The chain combines TRBV9 with TRBJ2-3, with 13 nucleotides matching TRBD2. This CDR3 is built from 15 residues. The germline gives CDR1 SGDLS, CDR2 YYNGEE. With 1 base clipped from V and 4 bases from J, the junction kept 0 bases outside the gene matches. The CDR3 DNA sequence: TGTGCCAGCAGCGTAACTAGCGGGAGGGCAGATACGCAGTATTTT. Residues: CASSVTSGRADTQYF.

The sample holds a few counts of this clone. The rearrangement joins TRBV11-3 to TRBJ2-4; D is perhaps TRBD2 (6 bases). This CDR3 has 15 residues. V was pared by 1 base and J by 5 bases, with 12 bases between. Germline V gives CDR1 SGHNT, CDR2 YENEEA. In DNA form, the CDR3 reads TGTGCCAGCAGCTTAGCCGGGGGTAGGGAAAACATTCAGTACTTC. As protein: CASSLAGGRENIQYF.

The table lists this clone with a few counts. The chain has TRBV27 and TRBJ2-4, with D perhaps TRBD1 (5 bases). Germline lookup yields CDR1 MNHEY and CDR2 SMNVEV (reference sequence). This CDR3 is 16 amino acids long. V lost 5 bases and J lost 0, with 14 bases in between. The CDR3 coding sequence is TGTGCCAGCAGTGCGACAGTCCTTATAGCCAAAAACATTCAGTACTTC. It translates to CASSATVLIAKNIQYF.

J is TRBJ2-2 and V is TRBV30; tentatively, D is TRBD2 (5 bases). Germline CDR1 is GTSNPN and CDR2 is SVGIG (reference sequence). This CDR3 has 14 amino acids. Trimming pared 2 bases from V and 7 bases from J, leaving 14 bases between. DNA for the CDR3: TGTGCCTGGAGTCCTTCCGGGGTTATCGGGGAGCTGTTTTTT. Residues: CAWSPSGVIGELFF.

This rearrangement joins TRBV4-2 to TRBJ2-1; TRBD2 might be the D (6 bases). CDR1 and CDR2 (germline): LGHNA, YNFKEQ. V lost 4 bases, J lost 5 bases, and 18 bases lay in between. The CDR3 contains 16 residues. CDR3 sequence: CASSRAGLAPNNEQFF. CDR3 sequence (DNA): TGTGCCAGCAGCCGAGCGGGTCTAGCGCCGAACAATGAGCAGTTCTTC.

This chain links TRBV28 with TRBJ1-5; no firm D call. V was shortened by 6 bases and J by 1 base, with 7 bases between the two germline ends. In germline, CDR1 is MDHEN, CDR2 SYDVKM. This CDR3 spans 13 amino acids. CDR3 nucleotide sequence: TGTGCCAGCAGATCGGGGAGCAATCAGCCCCAGCATTTT. Protein sequence: CASRSGSNQPQHF.

This chain connects TRBV5-1 to TRBJ2-5, with D possibly TRBD1 on 6 matching bases. Trimming cost V 4 bases and J 3 bases, with 10 bases left between them. The CDR3 is made up of 13 amino acids. Germline CDR1 reads SGHRS; CDR2 reads YFSETQ. The CDR3 is CASSPWTEETQYF. The CDR3 DNA reads as TGCGCCAGCAGCCCGTGGACAGAAGAGACCCAGTACTTC.

This clone came up a few times. This chain uses TRBV4-1 with TRBJ2-5; no firm D call. Trimming left V 0 bases short and J 3 bases short, with 5 bases between. The CDR3 is 13 amino acids. Germline CDR1 and CDR2: MGHRA and YSYEKL. CDR3 in DNA: TGCGCCAGCAGCCAAGATACGGAAGAGACCCAGTACTTC. This translates into CASSQDTEETQYF.

The chain couples TRBV6-6 to TRBJ2-7; 7 positions match TRBD2. Germline assignment: CDR1 MNHNY and CDR2 SVGAGI (reference sequence). Trimming took 5 bases from V and 2 from J; bases not matched to a gene: 9. The CDR3 is made up of 15 amino acids. This CDR3 reads CASSPGDYPPYEQYF. CDR3 sequence (DNA): TGTGCCAGCAGTCCCGGGGACTATCCCCCCTACGAGCAGTACTTC.

The V call is TRBV5-1, the J call TRBJ2-2; 7 bases are a match to TRBD2. The junction had 3 bases not matched to a gene; V was cut back by 4 bases and J by 0 bases. Per germline, CDR1 SGHRS and CDR2 YFSETQ. This CDR3 spans 15 amino acids. The CDR3 coding sequence is TGCGCCAGCAGCCCTGGACTAGCGAACACCGGGGAGCTGTTTTTT. This gives the protein CASSPGLANTGELFF.

In its sample, this clone was seen a few times. The J gene is TRBJ2-1, the V gene TRBV5-1; TRBD2 matches at 16 bases. The CDR3 spans 18 residues. Germline V CDR1 and CDR2: SGHRS, YFSETQ. Germline trimming cut 1 base from V and 7 bases from J; bases unmatched to any gene: 8. DNA for the CDR3: TGCGCCAGCAGCTTGATACCCGGGACTAGCGGGAGGGTAAATGAGCAGTTCTTC. Amino acids: CASSLIPGTSGRVNEQFF.

This clone has more than one count but fewer than ten. The V and J genes are TRBV6-1 and TRBJ2-3; 11 nucleotides align to TRBD2. After removal of 0 bases from V and 7 bases from J, the junction contained 6 bases not matched to a gene. Germline V lookup: CDR1 MNHNS, CDR2 SASEGT. This CDR3 has 16 amino acids. The CDR3 sequence is CASSEAILAGVYTQYF. CDR3 DNA sequence: TGTGCCAGCAGTGAAGCCATACTAGCGGGGGTATATACGCAGTATTTT.

This clone was counted between two and nine times. Other DNA sequences in this specimen translate into the identical CDR3. The chain combines TRBV18 with TRBJ1-4; D is ambiguous. Trimming removed 3 bases from V and 8 bases from J, with 10 bases in between. The CDR3 length is 13 residues. Germline lookup yields CDR1 KGHSH and CDR2 LQKENI. The CDR3 region has the DNA TGTGCCAGCTCACCCGGACTCAACGAAAAACTGTTTTTT. Its translation: CASSPGLNEKLFF.

The rearrangement uses TRBV6-4 and TRBJ2-1; 9 nucleotides match TRBD1. The V and J ends lost 2 bases and 8 bases, in that order; junction bases with no gene match: 1. This CDR3 is 13 amino acids long. Per germline, CDR1 MRHNA and CDR2 SNTAGT. The chain's CDR3 is CASSDGDRDEQFF. The CDR3 DNA is TGTGCCAGCAGTGACGGGGACAGGGATGAGCAGTTCTTC.

The chain uses TRBV28 and TRBJ1-5; tentatively, D is TRBD1 (5 bases). The CDR3 length is 15 residues. Trimming removed 3 bases from V and 5 bases from J, with 14 bases in between. Germline loops: CDR1 MDHEN, CDR2 SYDVKM. DNA of the CDR3: TGTGCCAGCAGTTTGGCTGGCAGGGCGGATCAGCCCCAGCATTTT. Translating it yields CASSLAGRADQPQHF.

This clone was counted only a few times. The genes are TRBV6-5 and TRBJ2-1, with D perhaps TRBD2 (6 bases). The CDR3 runs to 15 residues. Germline V gene data show CDR1 as MNHEY and CDR2 as SVGAGI. V was clipped by 6 bases and J by 1 base, with 13 bases between them. The CDR3 protein is CASRPRDFSYNEQFF. The CDR3, as DNA: TGTGCCAGCAGACCAAGGGACTTTTCCTACAATGAGCAGTTCTTC.

In its sample, this clone was seen a few times. The chain links TRBV7-9 to TRBJ2-2, with a tentative D call TRBD1 (5 bases). Per the germline V gene, CDR1 is SEHNR and CDR2 is FQNEAQ (reference sequence). The V gene lost 5 bases and the J gene lost 6 bases, with 10 bases spanning the gap. This CDR3 contains 13 residues. The CDR3, as DNA: TGTGCCAGCAGCCTGCAACAGGCCGGGGAGCTGTTTTTT. Its translation: CASSLQQAGELFF. The variable domain in full, completed from reference TRBV7-9 and TRBJ2-2, reads DTGVSQNPRHKITKRGQNVTFRCDPISEHNRLYWYRQTLGQGPEFLTYFQNEAQLEKSRLLSDRFSAERPKGSFSTLEIQRTEQGDSAMYLCASSLQQAGELFFGEGSRLTVL.

The genes are TRBV20-1 and TRBJ1-4; no clear D. Looked up from germline, CDR1 is DFQATT and CDR2 is SNEGSKA (reference sequence). The CDR3 runs to 11 residues. Trimming cost V 2 bases and J 8 bases, with 6 bases left between them. The CDR3 here is CSARRGEKLFF. For the CDR3, the DNA is TGCAGTGCTAGACGCGGGGAAAAACTGTTTTTT.

This clone was found a few times. The chain is built from TRBV7-9 and TRBJ1-2, with TRBD1 matching 7 bases. Germline CDR1 SEHNR, CDR2 FQNEAQ (reference sequence). J lost 8 bases, V lost 7 bases, and 16 bases had no gene match. This CDR3 has 15 amino acids. CDR3 DNA: TGTGCCAGCACCCGGACAGGACCGGATCTATCCGGCTACACCTTC. It yields the protein CASTRTGPDLSGYTF.

This clone was observed a handful of times. The chain couples TRBV10-1 to TRBJ2-1; 8 nucleotides agree with TRBD2. Trimming removed 2 bases from V and 0 bases from J; junction bases left unmatched: 3. The CDR3 consists of 16 residues. Germline CDR1 and CDR2: WNHNN and SYGVQD (reference sequence). The CDR3 protein is CASSERLAGSYNEQFF. For the CDR3, the DNA is TGCGCCAGCAGTGAGCGTCTAGCGGGCTCCTACAATGAGCAGTTCTTC.

This chain joins TRBV10-2 and TRBJ2-2; D uncertain. V lost 6 bases, J lost 4 bases, and 15 bases lay in between. Germline V gives CDR1 WSHSY, CDR2 SAAADI. The CDR3 length is 15 residues. This CDR3 is CASRRDDAATGELFF. The CDR3 DNA sequence: TGCGCCAGCAGGCGTGACGATGCGGCCACCGGGGAGCTGTTTTTT.

This chain joins TRBV2 and TRBJ2-3; D perhaps matches TRBD1 (7 bases). Germline V gene sequence: CDR1 SNHLY, CDR2 FYNNEI. V was clipped by 8 bases and J by 1 base, with 19 bases between them. CDR3 length equals 16 residues. DNA for the CDR3: TGTGCCAGCGGGAGAACGACAGGGACTCGCACAGATACGCAGTATTTT. This codes for CASGRTTGTRTDTQYF.